The sequence of this T cell receptor beta chain was determined in a study of vaccination effects on CD4 cells after COVID-19. In the study overall: Relative to the second dose, post-vaccine samples were obtained a median of 72 days later.

ViraFEST expansion of antigen-specific CD4+ T cells with viral peptide pools preceded sequencing. On roughly day 9 of culture, CD4+ T cells were separated out. The participants, recipients of two vaccine doses, got either BNT162b2 or mRNA-1273. The CDR3 covers 14 residues. Germline CDR1 reads SNHLY; CDR2 reads FYNNEI. V was shortened by 5 bases and J by 6 bases, with 15 bases between the two germline ends. Remarks on this clone: Its matching antigen is unknown.

TCRdb's table, derived via immunoSEQ multiplex PCR, lists solely in-frame clones and lacks some. Seen here are 20,000 to 30,000 clones, 60% to 80% observed once, and the top ten hold over 8%. This specimen was CD4+ T cells from PBMCs cultured with SARS-CoV-2 spike peptides, taken after COVID-19 vaccination. The rearrangement links TRBV2 to TRBJ2-3; D is possibly TRBD1 (6 bases). The origin of this receptor is a human donor who received a COVID-19 vaccine. The CDR3 DNA reads TGTGCCAGCAGTTACAGGGTCCCCCAGGATACGCAGTATTTT. Its protein is CASSYRVPQDTQYF.